A selection of T cell receptor beta chains follows, all from one sample in a study of T cells in localized non-small cell lung cancer. Only in-frame clones appear in the TCRdb table, and some are missing; sequencing was by immunoSEQ multiplex PCR. Altogether about 1,700 clones are present, under 25% being singletons, with the ten largest covering over 7%. This specimen consisted of normal lung tissue next to the tumor, obtained before any cancer treatment. These receptors were obtained from a female donor older than 55 with stage II squamous cell lung carcinoma. CDR3s include the opening cysteine and the closing phenylalanine or tryptophan. The order of the fields is D gene, J gene, V gene, clone size, CDR3 protein, CDR3 DNA. A D gene is named only where the DNA matches it firmly. Some rows mark clone size as missing; the rest say once, few, many or name a class of expanded clone.

>.|TRBJ2-5|TRBV18|.
CASSPGGLGEETQYF
TGTGCCAGCTCACCTGGGGGCCTAGGGGAAGAGACCCAGTACTTC
>TRBD2|TRBJ2-1|TRBV6-8|few
CASTSSGSIGEQFF
TGTGCCAGCACGTCTAGCGGGAGTATAGGTGAGCAGTTCTTC
>.|TRBJ1-3|TRBV6-8|few
CASSERGDGTIYF
TGTGCCAGCAGTGAGAGAGGGGACGGCACCATATATTTT
>.|TRBJ1-1|TRBV19|.
CASSMGLGNTEAFF
TGTGCCAGTAGTATGGGGCTTGGGAACACTGAAGCTTTCTTT
>TRBD1|TRBJ1-1|TRBV11-3|medium-sized
CASSLRTGANTEAFF
TGTGCCAGCAGCTTAAGGACAGGGGCGAACACTGAAGCTTTCTTT
>TRBD1|TRBJ2-1|TRBV5-1|.
CASSWSRQGRDEQFF
TGCGCCAGCAGCTGGAGCCGACAGGGAAGGGATGAGCAGTTCTTC
>.|TRBJ2-1|TRBV29-1|.
CSVVSGLGYNEQFF
TGCAGCGTTGTCTCGGGGCTCGGCTACAATGAGCAGTTCTTC
>.|TRBJ2-3|TRBV2|.
CASSELESDTQYF
TGTGCCAGCAGTGAACTAGAATCAGATACGCAGTATTTT
>.|TRBJ2-2|TRBV18|.
CASSPGPDELFF
TGTGCCAGCTCACCGGGCCCCGACGAGCTGTTTTTT
>TRBD2|TRBJ2-2|TRBV30|.
CAWSVQEGTTYTGELFF
TGTGCCTGGAGTGTACAAGAGGGGACTACTTACACCGGGGAGCTGTTTTTT
>TRBD2|TRBJ2-3|TRBV25-1|.
CASSGTSGRGAQYF
TGTGCCAGCAGTGGGACTAGCGGGAGAGGGGCGCAGTATTTT
>.|TRBJ2-2|TRBV19|.
CASSIGRLVSGELFF
TGTGCCAGTAGTATCGGGCGACTAGTGTCCGGGGAGCTGTTTTTT